The T cell receptor (beta chain) described here comes from a study of Graves' ophthalmopathy and Graves' hyperthyroidism. TCR beta CDR3 amplification used RNA transcripts. First-round RT-PCR employed HTBI primers, with a second-round multiplex PCR after it. TCRdb called the multiplex PCR reads again in MiXCR, with one record for every CDR3 protein. Found here are over a million distinct CDR3 sequences, about two fifths of them singletons; the top ten hold over 8.5%. This CDR3 has 17 amino acids. Germline values: CDR1 SGHTA, CDR2 FQGTGA. V shed 4 bases, J shed 8 bases, and the junction held 12 bases outside the gene matches.

The sample consisted of peripheral blood or thyroid tissue (not recorded which). The TCR originated in an adult man with Graves' hyperthyroidism. The chain joins TRBV7-3 to TRBJ2-5; 14 bases line up with TRBD2. CDR3 protein: CASSSSGLAGGGGTQYF. The CDR3 nucleotides are TGTGCCAGCAGCTCAAGCGGACTAGCGGGAGGTGGGGGAACCCAGTACTTC.